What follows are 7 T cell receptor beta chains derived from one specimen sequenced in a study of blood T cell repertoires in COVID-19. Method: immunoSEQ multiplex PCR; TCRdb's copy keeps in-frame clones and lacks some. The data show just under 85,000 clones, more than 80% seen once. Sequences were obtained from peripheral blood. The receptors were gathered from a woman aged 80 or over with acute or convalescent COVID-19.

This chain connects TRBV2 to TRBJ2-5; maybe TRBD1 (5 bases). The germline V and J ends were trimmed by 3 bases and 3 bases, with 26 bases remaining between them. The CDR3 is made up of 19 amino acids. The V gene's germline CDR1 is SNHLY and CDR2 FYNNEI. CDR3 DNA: TGTGCCAGCAGTGACGTTGGGCTAGTTACCAAAGGACAAGAAGAGACCCAGTACTTC. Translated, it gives CASSDVGLVTKGQEETQYF.

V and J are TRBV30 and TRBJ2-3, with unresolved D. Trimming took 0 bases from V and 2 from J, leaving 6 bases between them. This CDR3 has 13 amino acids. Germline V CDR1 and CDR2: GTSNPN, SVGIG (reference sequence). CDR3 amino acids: CAWSVIFTDTQYF. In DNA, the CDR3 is TGTGCCTGGAGTGTAATCTTCACAGATACGCAGTATTTT.

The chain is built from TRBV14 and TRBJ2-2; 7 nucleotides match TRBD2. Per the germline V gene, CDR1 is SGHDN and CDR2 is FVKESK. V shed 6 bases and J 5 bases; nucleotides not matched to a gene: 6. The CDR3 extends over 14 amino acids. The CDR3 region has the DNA TGTGCCAGCAGGGCGGGAGTTCAAACCGGGGAGCTGTTTTTT. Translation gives CASRAGVQTGELFF.

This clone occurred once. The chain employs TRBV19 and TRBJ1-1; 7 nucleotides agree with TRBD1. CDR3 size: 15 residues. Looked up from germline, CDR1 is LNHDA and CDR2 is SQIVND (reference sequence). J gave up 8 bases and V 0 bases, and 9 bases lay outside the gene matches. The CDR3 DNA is TGTGCCAGTAGTATAGATAGAAGAAGGGGGCGCGAAGCTTTCTTT. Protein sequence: CASSIDRRRGREAFF.

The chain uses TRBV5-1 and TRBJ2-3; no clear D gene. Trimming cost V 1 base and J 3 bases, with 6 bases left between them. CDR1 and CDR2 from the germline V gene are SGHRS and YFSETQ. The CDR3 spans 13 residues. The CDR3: CASSLKQTDTQYF. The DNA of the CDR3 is TGCGCCAGCAGCTTGAAACAGACAGATACGCAGTATTTT.

The CDR3 loop reads CASSLVPGWFETQYF. The CDR3, as DNA: TGTGCCAGCAGCTTAGTACCGGGGTGGTTCGAGACCCAGTACTTC. The chain is built from TRBV7-2 and TRBJ2-5; D might be TRBD2 (5 bases). V lost 1 base and J lost 5, with 14 bases in between. Germline CDR1 SGHTA, CDR2 FQGNSA. CDR3 length equals 15 residues.

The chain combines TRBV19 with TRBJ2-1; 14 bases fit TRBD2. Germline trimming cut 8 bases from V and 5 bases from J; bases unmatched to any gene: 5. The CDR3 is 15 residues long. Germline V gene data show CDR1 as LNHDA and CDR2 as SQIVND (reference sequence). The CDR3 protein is CASSTSGRDHNEQFF. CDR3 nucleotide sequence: TGTGCCAGTTCGACTAGCGGGAGGGATCACAATGAGCAGTTCTTC.